A selection of T cell receptor beta chains follows, all from one sample in a study of blood T cell repertoires in COVID-19. The repertoire was sequenced with immunoSEQ multiplex PCR; TCRdb's copy has only in-frame clones and lacks some. The table records about 130,000 clones, 80% to 85% of them present only once. Sequenced material: PBMCs or T cells enriched from blood (not recorded which). These receptor sequences come from a man aged 25 to 40 who had recovered from COVID-19. The conserved cysteine and the conserved F or W are not part of the CDR3 here. Size tells how often a clone was seen (once, few, many) or the class of an expanded clone, and some rows leave it out.

>TRBV2|15|TRBJ2-3|.
ASSALITGGEPDTQY
>TRBV30|11|TRBJ2-5|.
AWSIRIGETQY
>TRBV27|11|TRBJ1-5|.
ASSLGRNQPQH
>TRBV28|13|TRBJ1-5|.
ASSSGTGLVQPQH
>TRBV5-6|14|TRBJ1-4|few
ASSSLGRTTNEKLF
>TRBV6-5|12|TRBJ2-7|.
ASSIQGNDYEQY
>TRBV6-5|13|TRBJ1-5|.
ASSYWTGNNQPQH
>TRBV2|15|TRBJ2-2|few
ASRPSGGIGFVGELF
>TRBV19|14|TRBJ1-2|few
ASSTRDSINNYGYT
>TRBV5-1|14|TRBJ2-2|.
ASSSGDRGGTGELF
>TRBV5-1|10|TRBJ1-1|.
ASSGGVHEAF
>TRBV7-2|12|TRBJ2-5|.
ASSLEGGTETQY
>TRBV12-3/TRBV12-4|11|TRBJ1-2|.
ASSPVDSGSGT
>TRBV10-1|14|TRBJ2-3|.
ASSESTSGGTDTQY
>TRBV6-1|14|TRBJ1-3|.
ASSEVRGFPGNTIY
>TRBV27|14|TRBJ1-3|.
ASRAGTGMPGNTIY
>TRBV13|12|TRBJ1-6|.
ASSLTGKNSPLH